What follows are 27 T cell receptor beta chains derived from one specimen sequenced in a study of T cells in women clearing cervical HPV infection. The assay was immunoSEQ multiplex PCR, and TCRdb's table has in-frame clones only and misses some. The repertoire table contains fewer than 40,000 clones. The specimen sequenced was blood buffy coat. These receptors were taken from a woman between 18 and 70 years old with a cervical HPV16 infection that either progressed to CIN3+ or cleared (not recorded which).

Points on this clone: The read finishes 3 residues shy of the CDR3 end, and the germline J gene is used to complete it. This rearrangement joins TRBV2 to TRBJ1-3; a weak D match, TRBD1 (5 bases). This CDR3 contains 14 residues. The V and J ends lost 10 bases and 4 bases respectively, with 17 bases between them. Germline V gives CDR1 SNHLY, CDR2 FYNNEI. The CDR3 spells CAKMGRGRGNTIYF. The CDR3 DNA, read in part, is TGTGCCAAGATGGGACGGGGGAGAGGAAACACC.

About this clone: The CDR3 end is not reached by the read, which stops 3 residues before it; the germline J gene fills it in. The rearrangement uses TRBV2 and TRBJ2-5; possibly TRBD1 for D (5 bases). Trimming took 3 bases from V and 5 from J, leaving 16 bases between them. Germline CDR1 reads SNHLY; CDR2 reads FYNNEI. The CDR3 consists of 15 residues. The CDR3 bases that were read are TGTGCCAGCAGTGACTTCGGTGGGGCGCGGGAGACC. It encodes CASSDFGGARET. The whole CDR3 protein reads CASSDFGGARETQYF. The full variable domain, rest sourced from reference TRBV2 and TRBJ2-5, is EPEVTQTPSHQVTQMGQEVILRCVPISNHLYFYWYRQILGQKVEFLVSFYNNEISEKSEIFDDQFSVERPDGSNFTLKIRSTKLEDSAMYFCASSDFGGARETQYFGPGTRLLVL.

A remark on this clone: The CDR3 end is not reached by the read, which stops 3 residues before it; the germline J gene fills it in. The chain links TRBV6-1 to TRBJ2-1; 9 bases line up with TRBD2. The CDR3 covers 16 residues. Germline CDR1 MNHNS, CDR2 SASEGT. V trimming: 2 bases; J trimming: 4 bases; junction bases outside the gene matches: 6. The CDR3 reads CASSERGGGGYNEQFF. Partial CDR3 DNA: TGTGCCAGCAGTGAAAGGGGCGGGGGGGGATACAATGAG.

The CDR3 loop is CASSLPTGLNTEAFF. CDR3 bases read: TGTGCCAGCAGCTTACCGACAGGGCTGAACACTGAA. The chain uses TRBV13 and TRBJ1-1; 7 bases line up with TRBD1. The read terminates 3 residues ahead of where the CDR3 ends, so the germline J gene completes it. Germline V gene lookup returns CDR1 PRHDT and CDR2 FYEKMQ (reference sequence). Trimming removed 2 bases from V and 0 bases from J; junction bases left unmatched: 3. CDR3 length: 15 amino acids.

As for this clone: Sequencing ends 3 residues short of the CDR3 end; the germline J gene provides the rest. This chain links TRBV19 with TRBJ2-7; possible D gene TRBD1, 6 bases. Per germline, CDR1 LNHDA and CDR2 SQIVND (reference sequence). The V and J ends lost 4 bases and 0 bases respectively, with 7 bases between them. CDR3 length equals 13 residues. This CDR3 reads CASSRDNSYEQYF. CDR3 DNA, as far as it was read: TGTGCCAGTAGTAGGGACAACTCCTACGAG.

Partial CDR3 DNA: TGCAGTGCTAGAGAGGCCCCCCGCAGGGGCGGCTCCTACAATGAG. Amino acids: CSAREAPRRGGSYNE. In full, the CDR3 is CSAREAPRRGGSYNEQFF. The V gene is TRBV20-1, the J gene TRBJ2-1; perhaps TRBD1 as D (6 bases). The read is 3 residues too short to cover the CDR3 end, so that end is filled in from the germline J gene. Germline CDR1 DFQATT, CDR2 SNEGSKA (reference sequence). Trimming cost V 0 bases and J 0 bases, with 18 bases left between them. The CDR3 is made up of 18 amino acids.

Concerning this clone: The read halts 3 residues ahead of the CDR3 end, with the missing end drawn from the germline J gene. The V call is TRBV18, the J call TRBJ2-1, with D possibly TRBD2 on 5 matching bases. The CDR3 runs to 15 residues. Germline values: CDR1 KGHSH, CDR2 LQKENI. Trimming removed 5 bases from V and 6 bases from J, with 17 bases in between. CDR3 DNA, as far as it was read: TGTGCCAGCTCATATTCAGCGGACCCTTCCAATGAG. Its translation is CASSYSADPSNE. The CDR3 as a whole reads CASSYSADPSNEQFF.

A remark on this clone: The read finishes 3 residues shy of the CDR3 end, and the germline J gene is used to complete it. The chain employs TRBV4-1 and TRBJ1-2, with D tentatively TRBD1 (6 bases). CDR1 and CDR2 from the germline V gene are MGHRA and YSYEKL. CDR3 length: 16 residues. V gave up 4 bases and J gave up 1 base, with 16 bases separating them. CDR3 sequence reads: CASSRSEGEGNYGYTF. Partial CDR3 DNA: TGCGCCAGCAGCCGATCGGAGGGGGAAGGTAACTATGGC.

As for this clone: The observed sequence ends 3 residues before the CDR3 terminus, with the missing tail filled in from the germline J gene. The rearrangement uses TRBV16 and TRBJ1-5, with TRBD1 matching 7 bases. Losses at the gene ends were 2 bases for V and 1 base for J; bases not matched to a gene: 5. The germline gives CDR1 KGHSY, CDR2 FQNENV. The CDR3 is made up of 16 amino acids. The CDR3 DNA, read in part, is TGTGCCAGCAGCCAACAAAGGGGACAGAGCAATCAGCCC. Translating it yields CASSQQRGQSNQP. Given in full, the CDR3 is CASSQQRGQSNQPQHF. Looking up the rest from reference TRBV16 and TRBJ1-5 gives the full variable domain: GEEVAQTPKHLVRGEGQKAKLYCAPIKGHSYVFWYQQVLKNEFKFLISFQNENVFDETGMPKERFSAKCLPNSPCSLEIQATKLEDSAVYFCASSQQRGQSNQPQHFGDGTRLSIL.

Details on this clone: The read finishes 3 residues shy of the CDR3 end, and the germline J gene is used to complete it. The genes are TRBV19 and TRBJ2-5; D perhaps matches TRBD2 (7 bases). Germline-derived CDR1 and CDR2 are LNHDA and SQIVND (reference sequence). CDR3 length: 15 residues. V dropped 1 base and J dropped 2 bases, with 11 bases sitting between them. The CDR3 spells CASSIGGGPQETQYF. Partial CDR3 DNA: TGTGCCAGTAGTATAGGCGGGGGCCCTCAAGAGACC.

CDR3 in amino acids: CASSRTGSYGYTF. Incomplete CDR3 DNA: TGTGCCAGCAGCCGGACAGGCAGCTATGGC. The V and J genes are TRBV6-4 and TRBJ1-2; 7 positions match TRBD1. The CDR3 is cut off 3 residues early in the read; its end comes from the germline J gene. This CDR3 comprises 13 residues. J was trimmed by 4 bases and V by 6 bases; bases with no gene match: 5. Per the germline V gene, CDR1 is MRHNA and CDR2 is SNTAGT.

The CDR3 bases that were read are TGTGCCAGCAGTGAAGAGGGACTGGGGTCCTACGAG. It translates to CASSEEGLGSYE. The complete CDR3 sequence is CASSEEGLGSYEQYF. This chain links TRBV6-1 with TRBJ2-7, with D tentatively TRBD2 (6 bases). The read comes to an end 3 residues before the CDR3 does, leaving the germline J gene to fill in the end. This CDR3 is built from 15 residues. Trimming cost V 1 base and J 1 base, with 11 bases left between them. Germline CDR1 MNHNS, CDR2 SASEGT.

CDR3 bases read: TGCGCCAGCAGCCAATCTGGGACAGGGAGGACTCAGCCC. It is translated as CASSQSGTGRTQP. The whole CDR3 sequence is CASSQSGTGRTQPQHF. This rearrangement joins TRBV4-1 to TRBJ1-5; 9 bases agree with TRBD1. From the germline J gene comes the end of the CDR3, since the read stops 3 residues before it. Germline lookup yields CDR1 MGHRA and CDR2 YSYEKL. Trimming removed 2 bases from V and 6 bases from J; junction bases left unmatched: 8. The CDR3 spans 16 residues.

On this clone: The sequence runs out 3 residues before the end of the CDR3; the remainder is reconstructed from the germline J gene. The chain couples TRBV11-2 to TRBJ1-6, with D unresolved. V was shortened by 5 bases and J by 9 bases, with 17 bases between the two germline ends. The germline gives CDR1 SGHAT, CDR2 FQNNGV. CDR3 length: 15 residues. Incomplete CDR3 DNA: TGTGCCAGCAGCAAAACTGTGATAGCGGGTTCACCC. Its translation is CASSKTVIAGSP. The whole CDR3 sequence reads CASSKTVIAGSPLHF. Full variable domain (missing parts from reference TRBV11-2 and TRBJ1-6): EAGVAQSPRYKIIEKRQSVAFWCNPISGHATLYWYQQILGQGPKLLIQFQNNGVVDDSQLPKDRFSAERLKGVDSTLKIQPAKLEDSAVYLCASSKTVIAGSPLHFGNGTRLTVT.

Regarding this clone: Sequencing ends 3 residues short of the CDR3 end; the germline J gene provides the rest. The rearrangement links TRBV20-1 to TRBJ2-3; 12 bases are a match to TRBD2. V was clipped by 0 bases and J by 7 bases; unmatched bases: 5. From germline, CDR1 is DFQATT and CDR2 SNEGSKA (reference sequence). CDR3 length: 15 amino acids. The part of the CDR3 DNA that was read is TGCAGTGCTAGAGATCCTAGCGGGGGGGCGAATACG. Amino acids: CSARDPSGGANT. The whole CDR3 sequence is CSARDPSGGANTQYF.

Details on this clone: The CDR3 end falls 3 residues outside the read, so it is completed with the germline J gene. The chain recombines TRBV19 with TRBJ1-5; 8 bases align to TRBD1. The CDR3 is made up of 16 amino acids. The trim removed 6 bases at V and 1 base at J, leaving 8 bases unmatched. Germline CDR1 LNHDA, CDR2 SQIVND (reference sequence). The CDR3 DNA, read in part, is TGTGCCAGTAGCGTATTCAGGGGGCAAAGCAATCAGCCC. Residues: CASSVFRGQSNQP. The full-length CDR3 reads as CASSVFRGQSNQPQHF. The full variable domain, rest sourced from reference TRBV19 and TRBJ1-5, is DGGITQSPKYLFRKEGQNVTLSCEQNLNHDAMYWYRQDPGQGLRLIYYSQIVNDFQKGDIAEGYSVSREKKESFPLTVTSAQKNPTAFYLCASSVFRGQSNQPQHFGDGTRLSIL.

To note about this clone: The read ends 3 residues shy of where the CDR3 ends; the end is completed using the germline J gene. The chain employs TRBV2 and TRBJ2-3; 12 nucleotides agree with TRBD2. The trim removed 6 bases at V and 5 bases at J, leaving 6 bases unmatched. Germline CDR1 SNHLY, CDR2 FYNNEI. CDR3 length equals 15 residues. CDR3 DNA, as far as it was read: TGTGCCAGCAGGAGACTAGCGGGGGTGGGAGATACG. Protein sequence: CASRRLAGVGDT. The whole CDR3 is CASRRLAGVGDTQYF.

A remark on this clone: The CDR3 goes on 3 residues after the read ends, and that part is filled in from the germline J gene. J is TRBJ2-1 and V is TRBV7-2; D gene unclear. Trimming pared 4 bases from V and 0 bases from J, leaving 10 bases between. Germline CDR1 and CDR2: SGHTA and FQGNSA. CDR3 length equals 15 residues. CDR3 bases read: TGTGCCAGCAGCTCTCGCGTTAGCTCCTACAATGAG. Translating it yields CASSSRVSSYNE. The full-length CDR3 reads as CASSSRVSSYNEQFF.

About this clone itself: The read finishes 3 residues shy of the CDR3 end, and the germline J gene is used to complete it. The V call is TRBV7-3, the J call TRBJ1-2; 10 bases are shared with TRBD1. The CDR3 totals 16 residues. Per the germline V gene, CDR1 is SGHTA and CDR2 is FQGTGA. Partial CDR3 DNA: TGTGCCAGCAGCCCCCTTGGAATAGGGACAGGGGAAGGC. Protein: CASSPLGIGTGEG. In full, the CDR3 reads CASSPLGIGTGEGYTF. The full variable domain, rest sourced from reference TRBV7-3 and TRBJ1-2, is GAGVSQTPSNKVTEKGKYVELRCDPISGHTALYWYRQSLGQGPEFLIYFQGTGAADDSGLPNDRFFAVRPEGSVSTLKIQRTERGDSAVYLCASSPLGIGTGEGYTFGSGTRLTVV.

Details on this clone: Read data end 3 residues before the CDR3 end; the end is taken from the germline J gene. This chain uses TRBV7-3 with TRBJ2-7; 7 positions match TRBD1. Germline V lookup: CDR1 SGHTA, CDR2 FQGTGA. Trimming cost V 4 bases and J 4 bases; bases outside gene matches: 7. The CDR3 is made up of 14 amino acids. Incomplete CDR3 DNA: TGTGCCAGCAGCTCTGGGGACAGATCGTACGAG. It is translated as CASSSGDRSYE. The whole CDR3 protein reads CASSSGDRSYEQYF.

About this clone: From the germline J gene comes the end of the CDR3, since the read stops 3 residues before it. The V and J genes are TRBV29-1 and TRBJ1-2; D is ambiguous. V shed 8 bases and J shed 7 bases, with 8 bases lying between them. Germline loops: CDR1 SQVTM, CDR2 ANQGSEA. The CDR3 is 9 amino acids. CDR3 loop: CSFSPGYTF. The sequenced part of the CDR3 DNA is TGCAGCTTCTCCCCTGGC.

On this clone: Read coverage stops 3 residues before the CDR3 terminus; the germline J gene supplies the remainder. This chain uses TRBV19 with TRBJ2-6, with D perhaps matching TRBD1 (5 bases). The V gene lost 3 bases and the J gene lost 1 base, with 22 bases spanning the gap. Germline CDR1 is LNHDA and CDR2 is SQIVND (reference sequence). The CDR3 is 20 amino acids. This CDR3 is CASSMMGLLGLTSGANVLTF. The sequenced part of the CDR3 DNA is TGTGCCAGTAGTATGATGGGGTTACTGGGGCTGACGTCTGGGGCCAACGTC.

Details on this clone: The read stops 3 residues short of the end of the CDR3; the missing end is completed from the germline J gene. The chain recombines TRBV5-4 with TRBJ2-1, with 9 bases fitting TRBD1. CDR1 and CDR2 (germline): SGHNT, YYREEE (reference sequence). With V trimmed by 4 bases and J by 4 bases, 3 bases remained unmatched. The CDR3 totals 14 residues. CDR3 DNA, as far as it was read: TGTGCCAGCAGCACACAGGGGGCGTACAATGAG. As protein: CASSTQGAYNE. From start to end, the CDR3 is CASSTQGAYNEQFF.

On this clone itself: The CDR3 end falls 3 residues outside the read, so it is completed with the germline J gene. The V call is TRBV6-2 or TRBV6-3, the J call TRBJ1-1; D is perhaps TRBD1 (6 bases). Trimming cost V 6 bases and J 3 bases, with 8 bases left between them. The CDR3 sequence is 12 residues long. Germline CDR1 is MNHEY and CDR2 is SVGEGT. The CDR3 DNA, read in part, is TGTGCCAGCAGCCACAGGGACACTGAA. This encodes CASSHRDTE. The whole CDR3 protein is CASSHRDTEAFF.

Turning to this clone: From the germline J gene comes the end of the CDR3, since the read stops 3 residues before it. This chain links TRBV5-6 with TRBJ2-5; tentatively, D is TRBD2 (6 bases). V lost 3 bases to trimming and J lost 3 bases, with 6 bases between them. This CDR3 contains 12 residues. CDR1 SGHDT and CDR2 YYEEEE come from the germline V gene. CDR3 residues: CASSWGEETQYF. The DNA read from the CDR3 is TGTGCCAGCAGCTGGGGGGAAGAGACC. The whole variable domain, filled in from reference TRBV5-6 and TRBJ2-5, reads DAGVTQSPTHLIKTRGQQVTLRCSPKSGHDTVSWYQQALGQGPQFIFQYYEEEERQRGNFPDRFSGHQFPNYSSELNVNALLLGDSALYLCASSWGEETQYFGPGTRLLVL.

Note on this clone: The sequence runs out 3 residues before the end of the CDR3; the remainder is reconstructed from the germline J gene. This chain uses TRBV10-3 with TRBJ1-2, with D possibly being TRBD1 (5 bases). CDR3 size: 13 residues. V was trimmed by 9 bases and J by 4 bases, leaving 15 bases between them. The germline V gene encodes CDR1 ENHRY and CDR2 SYGVKD. This chain's CDR3 is CAIGEGVVYGYTF. The sequenced CDR3 bases are TGTGCCATAGGGGAGGGAGTCGTCTATGGC.

Details on this clone: The read gets to within 3 residues of the CDR3 end, and the germline J gene fills in the rest. V gene TRBV29-1 combines with J gene TRBJ1-2, with unresolved D. This CDR3 has 13 residues. Between the trimmed V and J ends, which lost 0 bases and 4 bases, there was a span of 9 bases. CDR1 is SQVTM and CDR2 is ANQGSEA in the germline V gene. Incomplete CDR3 DNA: TGCAGCGTTGAAGACACAGTGCCCTATGGC. As protein: CSVEDTVPYG. The complete CDR3 sequence is CSVEDTVPYGYTF.